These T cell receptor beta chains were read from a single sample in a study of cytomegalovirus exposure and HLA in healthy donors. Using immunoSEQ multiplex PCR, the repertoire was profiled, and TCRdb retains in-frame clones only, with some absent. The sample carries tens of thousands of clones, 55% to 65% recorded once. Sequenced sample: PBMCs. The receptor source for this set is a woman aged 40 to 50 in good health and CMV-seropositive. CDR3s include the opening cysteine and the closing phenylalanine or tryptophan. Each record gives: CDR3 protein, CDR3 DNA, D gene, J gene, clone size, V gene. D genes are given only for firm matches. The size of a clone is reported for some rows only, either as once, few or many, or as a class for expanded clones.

CDR3 protein: CASSYLGQGEEKLFF
CDR3 DNA: TGTGCCAGCAGTTACTTGGGCCAGGGGGAGGAAAAACTGTTTTTT
D gene: TRBD1
J gene: TRBJ1-4
clone size: .
V gene: TRBV6-6

CDR3 protein: CASSPSAGSSYEQYF
CDR3 DNA: TGTGCCAGCTCACCGTCGGCAGGAAGCTCCTACGAGCAGTACTTC
D gene: .
J gene: TRBJ2-7
clone size: .
V gene: TRBV18

CDR3 protein: CASSPAGAHEQFF
CDR3 DNA: TGCGCCAGCAGCCCCGCAGGGGCCCATGAGCAGTTCTTC
D gene: .
J gene: TRBJ2-1
clone size: .
V gene: TRBV4-1

CDR3 protein: CATSIDSTWGYTF
CDR3 DNA: TGTGCCACCAGCATCGATAGCACGTGGGGCTACACCTTC
D gene: .
J gene: TRBJ1-2
clone size: .
V gene: TRBV15

CDR3 protein: CASSPDRVGAFF
CDR3 DNA: TGTGCCAGCAGCCCAGACAGGGTAGGAGCTTTCTTT
D gene: TRBD1
J gene: TRBJ1-1
clone size: .
V gene: TRBV5-4

CDR3 protein: CASSSLGVGQPQHF
CDR3 DNA: TGTGCCAGCAGTTCGCTGGGAGTAGGGCAGCCCCAGCATTTT
D gene: .
J gene: TRBJ1-5
clone size: once
V gene: TRBV27

CDR3 protein: CASSEFILSNTGELFF
CDR3 DNA: TGTGCCAGCAGTGAATTTATACTATCGAACACCGGGGAGCTGTTTTTT
D gene: .
J gene: TRBJ2-2
clone size: .
V gene: TRBV2

CDR3 protein: CASSSSSTSVYSYEQYF
CDR3 DNA: TGTGCCAGCAGCTCTAGTTCGACTAGCGTCTACTCCTACGAGCAGTACTTC
D gene: TRBD2
J gene: TRBJ2-7
clone size: few
V gene: TRBV9

CDR3 protein: CASSGAGNTEAFF
CDR3 DNA: TGCGCCAGCAGTGGGGCCGGGAACACTGAAGCTTTCTTT
D gene: .
J gene: TRBJ1-1
clone size: few
V gene: TRBV10-1

CDR3 protein: CASSYDRVGTQYF
CDR3 DNA: TGTGCCAGCAGTTATGACAGGGTAGGGACCCAGTACTTC
D gene: TRBD1
J gene: TRBJ2-5
clone size: .
V gene: TRBV7-2

CDR3 protein: CASSPRDQETQYF
CDR3 DNA: TGTGCCAGCTCACCCCGGGACCAAGAGACCCAGTACTTC
D gene: .
J gene: TRBJ2-5
clone size: once
V gene: TRBV18

CDR3 protein: CASSSFQGGNTIYF
CDR3 DNA: TGTGCCAGCAGCTCGTTCCAGGGAGGAAACACCATATATTTT
D gene: .
J gene: TRBJ1-3
clone size: .
V gene: TRBV7-9

CDR3 protein: CATKRVGDEKLFF
CDR3 DNA: TGTGCCACCAAGAGGGTTGGAGATGAAAAACTGTTTTTT
D gene: .
J gene: TRBJ1-4
clone size: .
V gene: TRBV15

CDR3 protein: CASSQKTGGNSPLHF
CDR3 DNA: TGTGCCAGCAGCCAAAAAACAGGGGGGAATTCACCCCTCCACTTT
D gene: TRBD1
J gene: TRBJ1-6
clone size: once
V gene: TRBV7-2

CDR3 protein: CASSLNRGLNTEAFF
CDR3 DNA: TGTGCCAGCAGCTTAAACAGGGGGCTTAACACTGAAGCTTTCTTT
D gene: TRBD1
J gene: TRBJ1-1
clone size: .
V gene: TRBV5-4

CDR3 protein: CASSIRGGANVLTF
CDR3 DNA: TGTGCCAGCAGCATAAGAGGAGGGGCCAACGTCCTGACTTTC
D gene: .
J gene: TRBJ2-6
clone size: .
V gene: TRBV11-2

CDR3 protein: CASSLDYTDTQYF
CDR3 DNA: TGTGCCAGCAGTCTCGACTACACAGATACGCAGTATTTT
D gene: .
J gene: TRBJ2-3
clone size: few
V gene: TRBV6-5

CDR3 protein: CASSSDRVSEGYTF
CDR3 DNA: TGTGCCAGCAGCTCGGACAGGGTTTCGGAAGGCTACACCTTC
D gene: TRBD1
J gene: TRBJ1-2
clone size: .
V gene: TRBV7-2

CDR3 protein: CAIRGTQNTEAFF
CDR3 DNA: TGTGCCATCAGGGGCACCCAGAACACTGAAGCTTTCTTT
D gene: .
J gene: TRBJ1-1
clone size: .
V gene: TRBV10-3

CDR3 protein: CASSQPRVSTEAFF
CDR3 DNA: TGTGCCAGCAGTCAACCTCGGGTGAGCACTGAAGCTTTCTTT
D gene: .
J gene: TRBJ1-1
clone size: few
V gene: TRBV27

CDR3 protein: CASSPRTGDYEQYF
CDR3 DNA: TGTGCCAGCAGTCCACGGACAGGGGATTACGAGCAGTACTTC
D gene: TRBD1
J gene: TRBJ2-7
clone size: once
V gene: TRBV28

CDR3 protein: CASSLAGLNTEAFF
CDR3 DNA: TGTGCCAGCAGCTTAGCGGGGCTGAACACTGAAGCTTTCTTT
D gene: .
J gene: TRBJ1-1
clone size: .
V gene: TRBV7-2

CDR3 protein: CASSLDRDTQYF
CDR3 DNA: TGTGCCAGCAGCTTAGACAGAGATACGCAGTATTTT
D gene: .
J gene: TRBJ2-3
clone size: .
V gene: TRBV7-6

CDR3 protein: CASSRSGRDSYNEQFF
CDR3 DNA: TGTGCCAGCAGCCGAAGCGGGAGGGACTCCTACAATGAGCAGTTCTTC
D gene: TRBD2
J gene: TRBJ2-1
clone size: .
V gene: TRBV9

CDR3 protein: CASSLGGSDEQYF
CDR3 DNA: TGTGCCAGCAGTTTAGGTGGTTCGGACGAGCAGTACTTC
D gene: .
J gene: TRBJ2-7
clone size: few
V gene: TRBV28

CDR3 protein: CASIRGSDLEWSEQFF
CDR3 DNA: TGTGCCAGCATACGGGGGAGTGACTTGGAGTGGAGTGAGCAGTTCTTC
D gene: .
J gene: TRBJ2-1
clone size: .
V gene: TRBV7-9